This T cell receptor beta chain originates from a study of blood T cell repertoires in COVID-19. Here immunoSEQ multiplex PCR was the method, and the copy in TCRdb shows in-frame clones only, minus some. The top ten clones hold about 12% of a sample with 150,000 to 200,000 clones, 75% to 85% of them seen once. Sequenced sample: peripheral blood. This clonotype was sampled from a woman aged 80 or over with COVID-19, enrolled during active disease.

CDR3 nucleotides: TGTGCCAGCAGCTTGTTTAGCGGGAGGCGCACCGGGGAGCTGTTTTTT. Protein sequence: CASSLFSGRRTGELFF. The chain is built from TRBV5-6 and TRBJ2-2; TRBD2 matches 10 bases. CDR3 size: 16 residues. Trimming at V came to 1 base and at J to 4 bases, leaving 4 bases not matched to a gene. CDR1 and CDR2 from the germline V gene are SGHDT and YYEEEE.